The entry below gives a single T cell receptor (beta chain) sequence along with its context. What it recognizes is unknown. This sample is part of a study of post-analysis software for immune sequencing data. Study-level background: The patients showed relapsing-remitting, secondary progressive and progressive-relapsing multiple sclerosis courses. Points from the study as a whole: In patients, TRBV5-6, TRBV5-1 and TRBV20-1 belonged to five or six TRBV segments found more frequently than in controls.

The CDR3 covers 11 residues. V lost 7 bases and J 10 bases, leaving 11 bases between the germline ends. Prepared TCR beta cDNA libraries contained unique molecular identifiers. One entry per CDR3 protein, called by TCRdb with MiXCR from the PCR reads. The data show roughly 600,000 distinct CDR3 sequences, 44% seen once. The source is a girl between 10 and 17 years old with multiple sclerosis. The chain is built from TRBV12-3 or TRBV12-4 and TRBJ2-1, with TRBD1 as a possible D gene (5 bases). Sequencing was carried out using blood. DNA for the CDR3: TGTGCCAGCATTGAAGGGGTCGAGCAGTTCTTC. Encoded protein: CASIEGVEQFF.